The 22 T cell receptor beta chains presented below share a single source sample, sequenced in a study of blood T cell repertoires in COVID-19. Method: immunoSEQ multiplex PCR; TCRdb's copy keeps in-frame clones and lacks some. Of more than 300,000 clones listed, roughly four fifths are singletons. Sequenced sample: PBMCs or T cells enriched from blood (not recorded which). These receptors came from a woman between 45 and 60 years old who had recovered from COVID-19.

The chain recombines TRBV18 with TRBJ1-1; D remains ambiguous. The CDR3 has 12 amino acids. CDR1 is KGHSH, CDR2 LQKENI, per germline. V dropped 3 bases and J dropped 11 bases, with 13 bases sitting between them. CDR3 sequence reads: CASSPFGEAAFF. In DNA, the CDR3 is TGTGCCAGCTCACCCTTCGGGGAGGCGGCTTTCTTT.

The rearrangement joins TRBV19 to TRBJ1-5; TRBD1 might be the D (5 bases). This CDR3 is built from 15 residues. V was trimmed by 10 bases and J by 1 base, leaving 17 bases between them. The V gene's germline CDR1 is LNHDA and CDR2 SQIVND (reference sequence). CDR3 protein: CATHQTGGSNQPQHF. The CDR3 DNA sequence: TGTGCCACTCACCAAACGGGGGGGAGCAATCAGCCCCAGCATTTT.

The rearrangement uses TRBV11-2 and TRBJ1-3; possibly TRBD1 for D (5 bases). The CDR3 extends over 15 amino acids. Germline assignment: CDR1 SGHAT and CDR2 FQNNGV. V gave up 1 base and J gave up 2 bases, with 9 bases separating them. The CDR3 nucleotides are TGTGCCAGCAGCTTAGCCGGGGGTACTGGAAACACCATATATTTT. The encoded protein is CASSLAGGTGNTIYF.

V gene TRBV27 combines with J gene TRBJ1-1; no firm D call. The V end lost 4 bases, the J end lost 1 base, and 7 bases lay between the germline ends. This CDR3 is 13 amino acids long. CDR1 and CDR2 (germline): MNHEY, SMNVEV (reference sequence). The CDR3 is CASSSLWNTEAFF. CDR3 sequence (DNA): TGTGCCAGCAGTTCTCTTTGGAACACTGAAGCTTTCTTT.

This clone was counted between two and nine times. The chain recombines TRBV5-4 with TRBJ1-5; D ambiguous. Trimming shortened V by 9 bases and J by 1 base, and 17 bases separated the two germline ends. Germline CDR1 SGHNT, CDR2 YYREEE (reference sequence). The CDR3 is 15 residues long. Here the CDR3 reads CATSSGSGSNQPQHF. Written as DNA, the CDR3 is TGTGCCACATCCTCGGGTTCCGGGAGCAATCAGCCCCAGCATTTT. Drawing the rest from reference TRBV5-4 and TRBJ1-5, the complete variable domain is ETGVTQSPTHLIKTRGQQVTLRCSSQSGHNTVSWYQQALGQGPQFIFQYYREEENGRGNFPPRFSGLQFPNYSSELNVNALELDDSALYLCATSSGSGSNQPQHFGDGTRLSIL.

V is TRBV30 and J is TRBJ1-2; TRBD1 matches 7 bases. Trimming removed 6 bases from V and 0 bases from J; junction bases left unmatched: 7. Germline loops: CDR1 GTSNPN, CDR2 SVGIG (reference sequence). CDR3 length equals 14 residues. The CDR3 DNA follows: TGTGCCTGCCTAACAGGGGCGGCTAACTATGGCTACACCTTC. Protein: CACLTGAANYGYTF.

The chain uses TRBV19 and TRBJ1-3; 11 bases align to TRBD1. Germline lookup yields CDR1 LNHDA and CDR2 SQIVND (reference sequence). The CDR3 is 20 amino acids. Germline trimming cut 4 bases from V and 2 bases from J; bases unmatched to any gene: 16. The CDR3 protein is CASSKVPRDRGTFAGNTIYF. Written as DNA, the CDR3 is TGTGCCAGTAGTAAAGTTCCCCGGGACAGGGGGACGTTCGCTGGAAACACCATATATTTT.

V is TRBV9 and J is TRBJ1-3; a weak D match, TRBD1 (5 bases). V lost 2 bases and J 0 bases, leaving 9 bases between the germline ends. Germline CDR1 reads SGDLS; CDR2 reads YYNGEE. The CDR3 length is 15 residues. The CDR3 DNA sequence: TGTGCCAGCAGCGTTGGGGGGAACTCTGGAAACACCATATATTTT. Its translation: CASSVGGNSGNTIYF. Full variable domain (outside the CDR3, taken from reference TRBV9 and TRBJ1-3): DSGVTQTPKHLITATGQRVTLRCSPRSGDLSVYWYQQSLDQGLQFLIQYYNGEERAKGNILERFSAQQFPDLHSELNLSSLELGDSALYFCASSVGGNSGNTIYFGEGSWLTVV.

The chain links TRBV3-1 (or the pseudogene TRBV3-2) to TRBJ2-7; D is ambiguous. Germline CDR1 LGHDT, CDR2 YNNKEL (reference sequence). This CDR3 is 15 amino acids long. V lost 1 base, J lost 2 bases, and 12 bases lay in between. CDR3 bases: TGTGCCAGCAGCCAAGTTCCGGTAGCTACCTACGAGCAGTACTTC. As protein: CASSQVPVATYEQYF.

The rearrangement uses TRBV6-5 and TRBJ1-5, with TRBD1 matching 8 bases. After removal of 6 bases from V and 7 bases from J, the junction contained 11 bases not matched to a gene. CDR3 length: 15 residues. CDR1 MNHEY and CDR2 SVGAGI come from the germline V gene. The CDR3 protein is CASRGLQGGRQPQHF. As DNA, the CDR3 is TGTGCCAGCAGGGGATTACAGGGGGGGAGGCAGCCCCAGCATTTT.

The J gene is TRBJ1-5, the V gene TRBV6-5; D is possibly TRBD1 (5 bases). The CDR3 contains 15 residues. CDR1 is MNHEY, CDR2 SVGAGI, per germline. Trimming pared 5 bases from V and 3 bases from J, leaving 14 bases between. CDR3 sequence: CASSPPQGYNQPQHF. CDR3 bases: TGTGCCAGCAGTCCACCTCAGGGTTACAATCAGCCCCAGCATTTT.

The chain is built from TRBV4-1 and TRBJ2-5; TRBD1 matches at 7 bases. The V segment lost 1 base and the J segment 0 bases; nucleotides outside the gene matches: 5. The V gene's germline CDR1 is MGHRA and CDR2 YSYEKL. The CDR3 is 16 residues long. The CDR3 protein is CASSQGQGWYQETQYF. CDR3 nucleotides: TGCGCCAGCAGCCAAGGACAGGGTTGGTACCAAGAGACCCAGTACTTC.

This clone was recorded once. The rearrangement links TRBV29-1 to TRBJ1-1, with a weak D call TRBD1 (5 bases). This CDR3 has 15 residues. Trimming removed 1 base from V and 4 bases from J, with 16 bases in between. Looked up from germline, CDR1 is SQVTM and CDR2 is ANQGSEA. CDR3 sequence: CSVEGAGGFGTEAFF. The CDR3 coding sequence is TGCAGCGTTGAAGGGGCTGGGGGGTTTGGCACTGAAGCTTTCTTT.

In its sample, this clone was seen a few times. The chain carries TRBV21-1 and TRBJ1-1. TRBV21-1 is a recognized pseudogene. The CDR3 contains 12 residues. The CDR3 reads CASPGDGVEAFF. CDR3 bases: TGTGCCAGCCCGGGGGACGGAGTTGAAGCTTTCTTT.

The rearrangement joins TRBV5-4 to TRBJ2-7; TRBD2 aligns across 9 bases. The CDR3 length is 15 residues. CDR1 and CDR2 (germline): SGHNT, YYREEE (reference sequence). Germline trimming cut 1 base from V and 3 bases from J; bases unmatched to any gene: 5. The CDR3 region is CASSLIGTSSYEQYF. In nucleotides, the CDR3 is TGTGCCAGCAGCTTGATCGGGACTAGCAGCTACGAGCAGTACTTC.

This sequence joins TRBV27 and TRBJ1-5; 8 nucleotides match TRBD1. Germline CDR1 is MNHEY and CDR2 is SMNVEV (reference sequence). With 0 bases clipped from V and 4 bases from J, the junction kept 8 bases outside the gene matches. The CDR3 contains 17 residues. CDR3 DNA sequence: TGTGCCAGCAGTTTATCTGCTGGACAGGGAAGGAATCAGCCCCAGCATTTT. This encodes CASSLSAGQGRNQPQHF.

In its sample, this clone was seen a few times. The chain links TRBV5-1 to TRBJ1-1, with a possible D match to TRBD1 (6 bases). CDR1 is SGHRS and CDR2 is YFSETQ in the germline V gene. The CDR3 totals 14 residues. Trimming cost V 5 bases and J 6 bases, with 17 bases left between them. CDR3 loop: CASRETQGSAEAFF. CDR3 nucleotide sequence: TGCGCCAGCAGGGAAACACAGGGTAGTGCTGAAGCTTTCTTT.

The gene calls are TRBV3-1 (or the pseudogene TRBV3-2) and TRBJ1-2; the D gene is possibly TRBD1 (5 bases). V dropped 4 bases and J dropped 7 bases, with 16 bases sitting between them. The CDR3 loop spans 14 amino acids. Germline V gives CDR1 LGHDT, CDR2 YNNKEL (reference sequence). CDR3 amino acids: CASSPFGGEGGYTF. The CDR3 DNA reads TGTGCCAGCAGCCCGTTCGGGGGAGAGGGTGGCTACACCTTC.

This chain connects TRBV6-5 to TRBJ1-2, with unresolved D. With 6 bases removed from V and 2 bases from J, the gap between germline ends came to 13 bases. CDR1 is MNHEY, CDR2 SVGAGI, per germline. This CDR3 contains 14 residues. CDR3 in DNA: TGTGCCAGCAGCCCACGGGAGATAAACTATGGCTACACCTTC. It translates to CASSPREINYGYTF.

The chain has TRBV5-1 and TRBJ1-1; D ambiguous. V was trimmed by 0 bases and J by 0 bases, leaving 12 bases between them. CDR3 length: 16 amino acids. Germline CDR1 reads SGHRS; CDR2 reads YFSETQ. The DNA of the CDR3 is TGCGCCAGCAGCTTGGTGCCCACGCGGATGAACACTGAAGCTTTCTTT. Translating gives CASSLVPTRMNTEAFF. Full variable domain (rest looked up from reference TRBV5-1 and TRBJ1-1): KAGVTQTPRYLIKTRGQQVTLSCSPISGHRSVSWYQQTPGQGLQFLFEYFSETQRNKGNFPGRFSGRQFSNSRSEMNVSTLELGDSALYLCASSLVPTRMNTEAFFGQGTRLTVV.

The V and J genes are TRBV5-4 and TRBJ2-1; 10 bases match TRBD2. The CDR3 sequence is 15 residues long. Looked up from germline, CDR1 is SGHNT and CDR2 is YYREEE (reference sequence). J lost 5 bases, V lost 5 bases, and 7 bases had no gene match. CDR3 DNA: TGTGCCAGCAGTTTCAACGGACTAGCGGACAATGAGCAGTTCTTC. It yields the protein CASSFNGLADNEQFF.

The CDR3 sequence is CASSGMGQLYNEQFF. CDR3 coding DNA: TGTGCCAGTAGTGGGATGGGACAGCTTTACAATGAGCAGTTCTTC. The chain links TRBV19 to TRBJ2-1; 7 positions match TRBD1. The germline V gene has CDR1 LNHDA and CDR2 SQIVND (reference sequence). V lost 5 bases to trimming and J lost 4 bases; unmatched junction nucleotides: 8. CDR3 length: 15 amino acids.